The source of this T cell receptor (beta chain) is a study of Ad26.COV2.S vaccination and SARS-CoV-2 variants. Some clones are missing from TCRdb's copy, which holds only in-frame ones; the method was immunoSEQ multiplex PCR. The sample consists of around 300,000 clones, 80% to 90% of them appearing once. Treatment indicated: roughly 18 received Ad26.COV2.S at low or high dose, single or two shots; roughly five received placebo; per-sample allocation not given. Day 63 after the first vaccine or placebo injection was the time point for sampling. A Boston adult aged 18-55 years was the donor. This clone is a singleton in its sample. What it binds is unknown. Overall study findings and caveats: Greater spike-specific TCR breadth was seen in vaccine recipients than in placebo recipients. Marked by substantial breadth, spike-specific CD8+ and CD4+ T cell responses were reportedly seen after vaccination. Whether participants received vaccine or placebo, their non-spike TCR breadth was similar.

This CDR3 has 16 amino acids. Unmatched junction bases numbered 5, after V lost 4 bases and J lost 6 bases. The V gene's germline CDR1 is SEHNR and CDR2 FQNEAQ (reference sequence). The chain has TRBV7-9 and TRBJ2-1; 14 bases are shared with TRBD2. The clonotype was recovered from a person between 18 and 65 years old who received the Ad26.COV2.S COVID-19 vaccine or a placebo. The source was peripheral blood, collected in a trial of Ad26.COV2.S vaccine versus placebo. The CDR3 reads CASSSPGTSGSNEQFF. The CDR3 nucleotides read TGTGCCAGCAGCTCCCCCGGGACTAGCGGGAGCAATGAGCAGTTCTTC.